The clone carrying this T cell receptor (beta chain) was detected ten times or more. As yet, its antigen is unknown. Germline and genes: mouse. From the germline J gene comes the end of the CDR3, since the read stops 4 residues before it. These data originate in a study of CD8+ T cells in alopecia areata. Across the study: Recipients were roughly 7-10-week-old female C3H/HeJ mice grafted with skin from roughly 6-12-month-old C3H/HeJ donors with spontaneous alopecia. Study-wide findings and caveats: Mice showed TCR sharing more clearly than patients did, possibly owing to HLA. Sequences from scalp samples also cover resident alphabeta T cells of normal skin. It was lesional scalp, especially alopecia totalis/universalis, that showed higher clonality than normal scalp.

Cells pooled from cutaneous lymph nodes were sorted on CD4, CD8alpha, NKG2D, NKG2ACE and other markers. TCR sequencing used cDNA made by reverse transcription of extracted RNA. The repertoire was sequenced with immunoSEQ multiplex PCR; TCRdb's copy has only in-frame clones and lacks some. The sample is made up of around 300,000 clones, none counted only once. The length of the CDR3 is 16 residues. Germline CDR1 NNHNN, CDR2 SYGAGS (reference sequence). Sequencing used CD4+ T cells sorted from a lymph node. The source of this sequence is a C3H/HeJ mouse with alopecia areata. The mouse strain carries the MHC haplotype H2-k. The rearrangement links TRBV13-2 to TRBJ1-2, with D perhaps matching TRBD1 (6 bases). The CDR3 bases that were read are TGTGCCAGCGGTGATGTGCCAGGGGCCGACCGGTCC. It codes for CASGDVPGADRS. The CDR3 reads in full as CASGDVPGADRSDYTF.